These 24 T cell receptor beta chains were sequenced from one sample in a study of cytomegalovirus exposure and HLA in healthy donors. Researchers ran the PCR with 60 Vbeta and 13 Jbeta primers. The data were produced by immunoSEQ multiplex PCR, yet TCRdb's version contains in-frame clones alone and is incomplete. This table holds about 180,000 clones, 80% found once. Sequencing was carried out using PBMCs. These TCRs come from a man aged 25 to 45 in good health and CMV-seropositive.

In nucleotides, the CDR3 is TGTGCCAGCAGCTTGTCGTTAGCGGGAGGGCCCTGGGAGACCCAGTACTTC. It yields the protein CASSLSLAGGPWETQYF. The V and J genes are TRBV5-6 and TRBJ2-5, with 11 bases fitting TRBD2. CDR1 SGHDT and CDR2 YYEEEE come from the germline V gene. The CDR3 is 17 amino acids. Trimming at V came to 1 base and at J to 5 bases, leaving 10 bases not matched to a gene.

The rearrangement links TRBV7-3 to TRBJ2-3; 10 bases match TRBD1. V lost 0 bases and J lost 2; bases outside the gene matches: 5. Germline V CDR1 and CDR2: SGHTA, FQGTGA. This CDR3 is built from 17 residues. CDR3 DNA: TGTGCCAGCAGCTTAACAGGACAGGGGGTAATCACAGATACGCAGTATTTT. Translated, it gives CASSLTGQGVITDTQYF.

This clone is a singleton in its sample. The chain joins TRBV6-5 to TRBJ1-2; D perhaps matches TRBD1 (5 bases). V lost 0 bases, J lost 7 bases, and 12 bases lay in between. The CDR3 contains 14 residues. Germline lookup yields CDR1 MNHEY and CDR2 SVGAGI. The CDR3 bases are TGTGCCAGCAGTTACTCGAAAGGGGTGGGTGGCTACACCTTC. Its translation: CASSYSKGVGGYTF.

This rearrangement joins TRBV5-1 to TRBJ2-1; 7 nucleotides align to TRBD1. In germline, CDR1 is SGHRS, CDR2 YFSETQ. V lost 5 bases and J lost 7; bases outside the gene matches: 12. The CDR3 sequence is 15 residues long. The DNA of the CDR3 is TGCGCCAGCAGTTTGAGACAGGGTGGAGGAAATGAGCAGTTCTTC. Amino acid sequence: CASSLRQGGGNEQFF.

The CDR3: CASSPPEWANVLTF. CDR3 coding DNA: TGTGCCAGCAGCCCCCCTGAGTGGGCCAACGTCCTGACTTTC. The rearrangement links TRBV11-3 to TRBJ2-6; D ambiguous. Trimming took off 5 bases at V and 5 bases at J, with 10 bases between the two ends. This CDR3 has 14 residues. The germline gives CDR1 SGHNT, CDR2 YENEEA.

CDR3 loop: CASSFGGTGVVHSPLHF. The CDR3 DNA reads TGCGCCAGCAGCTTCGGGGGGACAGGGGTTGTGCATTCACCCCTCCACTTT. The chain couples TRBV5-1 to TRBJ1-6; 10 bases map to TRBD1. The V segment lost 2 bases and the J segment 8 bases; nucleotides outside the gene matches: 10. CDR1 and CDR2 from the germline V gene are SGHRS and YFSETQ. This CDR3 is 17 amino acids long.

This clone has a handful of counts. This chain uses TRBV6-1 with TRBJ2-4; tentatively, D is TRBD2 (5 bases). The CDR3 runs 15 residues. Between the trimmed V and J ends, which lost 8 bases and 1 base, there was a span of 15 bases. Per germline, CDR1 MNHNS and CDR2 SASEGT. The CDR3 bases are TGTGCCAGCGGCCGGGGTGGCATTGCCAAAAACATTCAGTACTTC. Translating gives CASGRGGIAKNIQYF.

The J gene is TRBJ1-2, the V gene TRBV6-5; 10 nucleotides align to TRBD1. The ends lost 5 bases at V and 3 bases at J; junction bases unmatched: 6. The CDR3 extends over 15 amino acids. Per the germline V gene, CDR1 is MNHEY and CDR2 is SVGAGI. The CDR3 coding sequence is TGTGCCAGCAGTCAACGACAGGGGGCGGACTATGGCTACACCTTC. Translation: CASSQRQGADYGYTF.

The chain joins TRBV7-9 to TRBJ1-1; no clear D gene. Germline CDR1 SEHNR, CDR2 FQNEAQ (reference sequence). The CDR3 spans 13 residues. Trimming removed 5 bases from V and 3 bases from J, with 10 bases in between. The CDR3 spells CASSPLRDTEAFF. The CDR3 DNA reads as TGTGCCAGCAGCCCTCTCCGGGACACTGAAGCTTTCTTT.

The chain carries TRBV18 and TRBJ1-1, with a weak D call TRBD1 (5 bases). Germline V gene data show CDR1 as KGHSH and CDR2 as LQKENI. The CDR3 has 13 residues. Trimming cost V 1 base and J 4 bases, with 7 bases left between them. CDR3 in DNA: TGTGCCAGCTCACCACTAGGGGCCACTGAAGCTTTCTTT. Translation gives CASSPLGATEAFF.

CDR3 amino acids: CASSHDDRSTDTQYF. CDR3 nucleotide sequence: TGTGCCAGCAGTCATGATGACAGAAGCACAGATACGCAGTATTTT. The chain combines TRBV13 with TRBJ2-3; tentative D call: TRBD1 (5 bases). The CDR3 is 15 amino acids. CDR1 PRHDT and CDR2 FYEKMQ come from the germline V gene (reference sequence). V lost 6 bases to trimming and J lost 0 bases, with 13 bases between them.

CDR3 bases: TGTGCCAGCAGCTCGAGAGTGGGGAGGAAAAGCGATACGCAGTATTTT. Residues: CASSSRVGRKSDTQYF. This chain joins TRBV7-6 and TRBJ2-3; D possibly corresponds to TRBD2 (6 bases). CDR3 size: 16 residues. Germline V gene lookup returns CDR1 SGHVS and CDR2 FNYEAQ. Trimming left V 4 bases short and J 6 bases short, with 20 bases between.

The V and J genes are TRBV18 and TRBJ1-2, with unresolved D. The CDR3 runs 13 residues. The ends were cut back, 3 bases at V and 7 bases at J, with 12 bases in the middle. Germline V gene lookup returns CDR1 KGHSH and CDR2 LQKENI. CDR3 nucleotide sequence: TGTGCCAGCTCACCGGGCCGGGGAGCTGGCTACACCTTC. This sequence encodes CASSPGRGAGYTF.

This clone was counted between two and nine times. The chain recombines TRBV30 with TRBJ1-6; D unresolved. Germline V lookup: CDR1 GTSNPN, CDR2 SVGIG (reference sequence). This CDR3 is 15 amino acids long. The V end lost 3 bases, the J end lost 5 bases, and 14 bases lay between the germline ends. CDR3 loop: CAWSGEWRNNSPLHF. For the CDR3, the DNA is TGTGCCTGGAGCGGGGAGTGGAGGAATAATTCACCCCTCCACTTT.

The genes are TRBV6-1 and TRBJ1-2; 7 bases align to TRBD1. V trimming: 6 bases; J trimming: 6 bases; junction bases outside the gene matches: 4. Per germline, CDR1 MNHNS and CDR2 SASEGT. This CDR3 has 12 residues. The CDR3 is CASSLDRHGYTF. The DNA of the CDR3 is TGTGCCAGCAGCTTGGACAGGCATGGCTACACCTTC.

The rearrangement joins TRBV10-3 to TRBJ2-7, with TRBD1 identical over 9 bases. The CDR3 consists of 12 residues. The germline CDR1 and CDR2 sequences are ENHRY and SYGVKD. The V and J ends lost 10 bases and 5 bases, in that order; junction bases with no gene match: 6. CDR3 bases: TGTGCCACCGAGGGGACAGGGAACGAGCAGTACTTC. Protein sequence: CATEGTGNEQYF.

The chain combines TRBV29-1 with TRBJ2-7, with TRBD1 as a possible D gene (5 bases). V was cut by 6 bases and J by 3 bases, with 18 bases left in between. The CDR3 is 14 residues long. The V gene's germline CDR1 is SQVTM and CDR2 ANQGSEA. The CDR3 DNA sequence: TGCAGCGTGGCCAGGGCAGGGATGGACTACGAGCAGTACTTC. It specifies CSVARAGMDYEQYF.

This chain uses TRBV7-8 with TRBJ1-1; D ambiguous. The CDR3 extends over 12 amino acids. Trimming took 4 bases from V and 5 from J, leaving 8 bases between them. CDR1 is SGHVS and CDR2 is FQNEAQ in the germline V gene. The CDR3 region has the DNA TGTGCCAGCAGCTCACAGTCTACTGAAGCTTTCTTT. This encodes CASSSQSTEAFF.

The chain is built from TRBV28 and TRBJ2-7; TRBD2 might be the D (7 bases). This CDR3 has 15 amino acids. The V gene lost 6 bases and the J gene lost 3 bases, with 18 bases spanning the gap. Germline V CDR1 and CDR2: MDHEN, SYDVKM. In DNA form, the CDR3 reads TGTGCCAGCAGCCCGGGGGGCGGAGGGTTCTACGAGCAGTACTTC. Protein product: CASSPGGGGFYEQYF. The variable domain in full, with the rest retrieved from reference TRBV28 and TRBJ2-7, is DVKVTQSSRYLVKRTGEKVFLECVQDMDHENMFWYRQDPGLGLRLIYFSYDVKMKEKGDIPEGYSVSREKKERFSLILESASTNQTSMYLCASSPGGGGFYEQYFGPGTRLTVT.

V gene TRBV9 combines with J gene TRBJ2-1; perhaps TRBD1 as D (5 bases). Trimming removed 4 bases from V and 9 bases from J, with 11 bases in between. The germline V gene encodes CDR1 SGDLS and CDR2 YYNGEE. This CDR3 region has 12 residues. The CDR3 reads CASSPLQGEQFF. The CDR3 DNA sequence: TGTGCCAGCAGCCCTCTCCAGGGTGAGCAGTTCTTC.

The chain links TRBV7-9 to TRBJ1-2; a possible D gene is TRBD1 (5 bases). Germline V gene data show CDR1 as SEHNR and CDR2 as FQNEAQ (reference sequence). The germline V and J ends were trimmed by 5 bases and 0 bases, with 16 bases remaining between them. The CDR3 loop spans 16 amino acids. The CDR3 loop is CASSNYRDSANYGYTF. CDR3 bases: TGTGCCAGCAGCAATTACCGGGACTCCGCTAACTATGGCTACACCTTC.

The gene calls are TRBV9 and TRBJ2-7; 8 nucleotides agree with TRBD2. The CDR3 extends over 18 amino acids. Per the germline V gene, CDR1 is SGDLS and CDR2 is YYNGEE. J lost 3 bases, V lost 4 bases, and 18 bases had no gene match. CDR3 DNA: TGTGCCAGCAGCCTAAGACCGAGTAGCGGGACACCAAGCTACGAGCAGTACTTC. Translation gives CASSLRPSSGTPSYEQYF.

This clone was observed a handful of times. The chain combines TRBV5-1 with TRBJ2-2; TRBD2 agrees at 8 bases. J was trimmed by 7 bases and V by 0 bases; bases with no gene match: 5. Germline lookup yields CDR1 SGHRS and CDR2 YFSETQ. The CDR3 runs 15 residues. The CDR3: CASSLVSGEGGELFF. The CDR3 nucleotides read TGCGCCAGCAGCTTGGTTAGCGGGGAAGGCGGGGAGCTGTTTTTT.

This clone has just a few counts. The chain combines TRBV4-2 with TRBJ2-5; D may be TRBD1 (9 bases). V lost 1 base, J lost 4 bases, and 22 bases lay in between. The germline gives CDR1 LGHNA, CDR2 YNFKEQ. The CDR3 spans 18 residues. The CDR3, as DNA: TGTGCCAGCAGCCAAGTTACGGGGGGGACAGGGTCAGGAGAGACCCAGTACTTC. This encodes CASSQVTGGTGSGETQYF.